The 7 T cell receptor beta chains given below trace back to one sample, sequenced in a study. TCRdb reanalysed the 5' RACE reads using MiXCR and keeps one entry per CDR3 protein. The sample contains tens of thousands of distinct CDR3 sequences, roughly 26% of which appear only once. Material for sequencing was naive CD4+ T cells sorted from a lymph node. Described subset: naive CD4+ T cells, CD4+CD45RA+CD25-. All receptors come from a female donor with breast cancer.

A note on this clonotype: A much larger clone differs by one base, so this may be a read error. V usage is TRBV27 and J usage is TRBJ2-1; 8 nucleotides agree with TRBD1. Germline V gene lookup returns CDR1 MNHEY and CDR2 SMNVEV (reference sequence). This CDR3 is 15 amino acids long. This CDR3 is CAGSHDRGFPNEQFF. The DNA for the CDR3 is TGTGCCGGCAGCCATGACAGGGGTTTTCCCAATGAGCAGTTCTTC.

The V call is TRBV6-4, the J call TRBJ2-1; 7 bases match TRBD2. J lost 9 bases, V lost 6 bases, and 8 bases had no gene match. CDR3 length: 13 amino acids. Germline values: CDR1 MRHNA, CDR2 SNTAGT. CDR3 nucleotide sequence: TGTGCCAGCAGCGAAAGGCGGGGGTTTGAGCAGTTCTTC. It yields the protein CASSERRGFEQFF.

This clonotype was observed many times. One end of the junction fails to match germline, which may point to a read error. The chain combines TRBV5-4 with TRBJ2-7; D is uncertain. This CDR3 spans 13 amino acids. Germline CDR1 SGHNT, CDR2 YYREEE (reference sequence). CDR3 sequence (DNA): TGTGCCAGCAGTTTGGCAGGCCGCTACGAGCAGTACTTC. Translating it yields CASSLAGRYEQYF.

This clonotype was observed a few times. The chain uses TRBV12-3 or TRBV12-4 and TRBJ2-1; 9 bases agree with TRBD2. V trimming: 6 bases; J trimming: 1 base; junction bases outside the gene matches: 4. This CDR3 spans 15 amino acids. CDR3 DNA: TGTGCCAGCAGCCCGACTAGCGGATCCTACAATGAGCAGTTCTTC. Residues: CASSPTSGSYNEQFF.

The table lists this clonotype with a few counts. In nucleotides, the CDR3 is TGTGCCAGCAGCGTAGGAAGTAGCGGGAGGCCAGAGACCCAGTACTTC. Translated, it gives CASSVGSSGRPETQYF. This chain uses TRBV9 with TRBJ2-5; 10 nucleotides match TRBD2. The V segment lost 0 bases and the J segment 4 bases; nucleotides outside the gene matches: 6. CDR3 length equals 16 residues. Germline loops: CDR1 SGDLS, CDR2 YYNGEE.

Worth noting for this clonotype: This clone may be a read error of a much larger clone one base away. The V gene is TRBV5-1, the J gene TRBJ1-1; 8 bases are shared with TRBD1. The germline gives CDR1 SGHRS, CDR2 YFSETQ. The CDR3 contains 13 residues. With V trimmed by 4 bases and J by 7 bases, 6 bases remained unmatched. CDR3 in amino acids: CASSDLGQVEAFF. The CDR3 DNA follows: TGCGCCAGCAGCGATCTGGGACAGGTTGAAGCTTTCTTT.

By its share, this clonotype is medium-sized. The V call is TRBV29-1, the J call TRBJ1-2; the D is unclear. CDR3 length: 13 residues. In germline, CDR1 is SQVTM, CDR2 ANQGSEA. V was shortened by 5 bases and J by 4 bases, with 14 bases between the two germline ends. The chain's CDR3 is CSVLSESSYGYTF. DNA for the CDR3: TGCAGCGTTTTGTCCGAATCCTCCTATGGCTACACCTTC.